This TCR beta chain was documented in a study of blood T cells in healthy people across ages (dated by TCRdb to between 2014 and 2016). For the wider study: In model experiments, roughly one uniquely barcoded TCR beta cDNA molecule per two T cells was captured by template switching. To track age-related changes in TCR beta repertoire diversity, the study relied on deep sequencing normalized with unique cDNA molecular identifiers. The donors were split into four age groups: young (average 16 years), middle-aged (more than 35), aged (more than 60) and long-lived (roughly 77). The study analyzed two additional independent replicas of 1 million unique cDNA reads from the same blood draw for two donors, one aged 18 to 30 and one aged 80 or older. Study-wide findings and limitations: Estimates of total diversity from one million sequenced T cells were regarded as lower bounds and underestimates. A strong correlation was found between observed TCR beta diversity and the percentage of naive T cells measured by flow cytometry. Because donor CMV infection status was unknown, age-related changes in expanded clonotypes were potentially confounded. Compared with the aged group, more naive CD4+ T cells, fewer expanded clones and increased TCR diversity were shown by the long-lived group, suggesting age selection. Observed TCR beta diversity per million T cells fell roughly linearly with age, and a significant reduction was already apparent by age roughly 40. Since profiling was done on bulk unsorted PBMCs, naive and antigen-experienced compartments could not be conclusively compared.

The roughly 39 donors, aged roughly 6 to 90 years, were systemically healthy Caucasian individuals from Russia. Around 9.7 milliliters of peripheral blood were collected from each donor into EDTA-treated Vacutainer tubes. Ficoll-Paque density-gradient centrifugation was used to isolate PBMCs, with at least 7 million per sample. Trizol reagent was used to extract total RNA from the PBMCs, yielding at least 5.5 micrograms per sample. Naive CD45RAhigh/CD27high T cell percentages were measured by flow cytometry on a PBMC aliquot from every donor. Of note for this clonotype: It has no known antigen specificity. A junction boundary mismatches the germline segment, possibly from a read error.

CDR1 and CDR2 were assigned from the germline V gene (reference sequence) as DFQATT and SNEGSKA. Including the terminal cysteine and phenylalanine, the CDR3 comprises 14 residues. Only CDR3 DNA remains: 42 bases, in frame from the first base. Library preparation employed 5' RACE. For sequencing, an Illumina HiSeq 2500 was employed. A second PCR of about 6 to 11 cycles was run with a J-beta primer mix and a sample-barcoded 5' primer. A template-switch 5' adaptor carrying 12 random nucleotides introduced a unique molecular identifier onto each TCR beta cDNA molecule. At least 3 million CDR3-containing paired-end reads were obtained from each sample. All of the RNA was converted into first-strand cDNA using the Mint cDNA synthesis kit, with a TRBC-specific oligonucleotide serving as the primer. Following uracil-DNA glycosylase treatment, a first 18-cycle PCR with universal primers M1SS and BC2_uni_R was performed on all cDNA. In the source study's methods: For normalization, 1 million high-quality reads were randomly selected from each sample, with every read carrying a distinct molecular identifier. Instead of being binned into consensus sequences, reads with shared molecular identifiers were discarded. MiTCR, run with a Q25 quality threshold and the strictest error-elimination algorithm, handled CDR3 identification, clonotype clustering and error correction. Lower-bound total TCR beta diversity was estimated with a nonparametric unseen species model using Euler transformation. TCRdb passed the public sequencing reads through fastp at Q25 and MiXCR, retaining productive beta sequences. Every distinct CDR3 protein forms one entry, paired with its most common genes and DNA. TCRdb assigned the V and J calls; the authors' analysis was not used. Across this sample there are approximately 760,000 distinct CDR3 sequences, with 20% to 30% seen only once. The ten largest clonotypes hold 9.4% of the sample.

In addition, the sample was reused for a study of T cells of mothers and their children. According to the second study: The donors were nine systemically healthy Caucasian individuals, made up of three mothers and their six children. cDNA synthesis used all of the extracted RNA, with roughly 1.5 ug of RNA in each 15 ul reaction. In the second PCR, the M1S primer introduced both the sample barcodes and 2-4 random nucleotides. Each mother yielded over 8.5 million TCR beta CDR3 reads and each child 3 million or so reads. TCR recombination output is similarly shaped by thymic selection in related and unrelated pairs, with a minor effect exerted by inherited differences. Normalized repertoire overlap in related mother-child pairs was always slightly higher than in unrelated mother-child pairs, but the difference was never significant. Persistent microchimeric T cell clones were not detected, at a sensitivity of approximately 93 clones per million clonotypes. To look for features that set related mother-child pairs apart from unrelated individuals, the researchers ran deep NGS to compare the TCR beta repertoires of mothers and children. The mean age was about 38 +/- 4 years for the mothers and approximately 11 +/- 4 years for the children. After adapter ligation was performed with NEBNext reagents, the libraries were sequenced on an Illumina HiSeq 2000 with 100+100 nt paired-end reads. To prevent cross-contamination, the mother and child libraries were prepared one month apart and sequenced in separate runs. Each donor had between roughly 450,000 and 2,100,000 distinct TCR beta clonotypes identified. Naive TCR beta clonotypes were estimated from low-frequency clonotypes matched to each donor's FACS-determined naive share, without sorting.

The rearranged chain carries TRBV20-1 and TRBJ2-1, with 9 junctional bases fitting TRBD2. Specimen: blood. This TCR derives from a boy aged 5-17 years in good health. The sequence in DNA is TGTAGTGCCGTCGGGAGCGGGGGGAACAATGAGCAGTTCTTC. Its amino acids are CSAVGSGGNNEQFF.